This TCR beta chain is from a study of technical replicates of blood from a handful of donors. Germline V gene lookup returns CDR1 SGHNT and CDR2 YYREEE (reference sequence). Trimming removed 1 base at V and 7 bases at J, with 18 bases between. This CDR3 is 16 amino acids long. Clones were sequenced by immunoSEQ multiplex PCR, and TCRdb holds only the in-frame ones, with some missing. The sample gives approximately 81,000 clones, roughly 96% of which show up once; around 0.2% is in the top ten. Source material: T cells isolated from PBMCs. The gene calls are TRBV5-4 and TRBJ2-1; D perhaps matches TRBD1 (6 bases). The TCR comes from a human donor in good health. As DNA, the CDR3 is TGTGCCAGCAGCTTGAATGGGAGAGGGGGAATGAATGAGCAGTTCTTC. As protein: CASSLNGRGGMNEQFF.